Sequencing of this T cell receptor beta chain was carried out in a study of cytomegalovirus exposure and HLA in healthy donors. Whole-study results and caveats: A few CMV-associated chains were confirmed in vitro to be specific for CMV antigens. In a later analysis, CMV-associated beta chains were mostly HLA-associated, it appeared.

In the PCR, 60 Vbeta and 13 Jbeta primers were used. The data were produced by immunoSEQ multiplex PCR, yet TCRdb's version contains in-frame clones alone and is incomplete. This sample yields 120,000 or so clones, of which under 20% are seen a single time; about 3.1% belongs to the top ten. This clone has a handful of counts. As yet, its antigen is unknown. The V gene's germline CDR1 is SGHRS and CDR2 YFSETQ. There are 15 residues in the CDR3. The V end lost 4 bases, the J end lost 4 bases, and 15 bases lay between the germline ends. The V gene is TRBV5-1, the J gene TRBJ1-3; D possibly corresponds to TRBD1 (6 bases). Source material: PBMCs. This clonotype was sampled from a female donor in good health and CMV-seropositive. CDR3 in amino acids: CASSARGVVGNTIYF. CDR3 nucleotide sequence: TGCGCCAGCAGCGCCAGGGGAGTGGTCGGAAACACCATATATTTT.